Listed below are T cell receptor beta chains from one sample, sequenced in a study of vaccination effects on CD4 cells after COVID-19. The protocol was immunoSEQ multiplex PCR, while the TCRdb copy is restricted to in-frame clones and leaves out a portion. The sample consists of about 64,000 clones, 78% of them appearing once. These receptors lack a known antigen. The material sequenced was CD4+ T cells from PBMCs cultured with HCoV-OC43 spike peptides, taken after COVID-19 vaccination. These TCRs come from a human donor who received a COVID-19 vaccine. CDR3s include the opening cysteine and the closing phenylalanine or tryptophan. A D gene is named only where the DNA matches it firmly. The size of a clone is reported for some rows only, either as once, few or many, or as a class for expanded clones.

abundance: -
d_gene: -
len: 13
j_gene: TRBJ1-2
v_gene: TRBV9
CDR3nt: TGTGCCAGCAGCGTAGGGGGCCTCTATGGCTACACCTTC
CDR3aa: CASSVGGLYGYTF

abundance: once
d_gene: TRBD1
len: 16
j_gene: TRBJ1-2
v_gene: TRBV5-1
CDR3nt: TGCGCCAGCAGCTTGGGTTCCGGGACAGGGGGGGATGGCTACACCTTC
CDR3aa: CASSLGSGTGGDGYTF

abundance: -
d_gene: -
len: 18
j_gene: TRBJ1-1
v_gene: TRBV2
CDR3nt: TGTGCCAGCAGTGAAGGGGGTGGGGCGCGTCCGAGTGGGACTGAAGCTTTCTTT
CDR3aa: CASSEGGGARPSGTEAFF

abundance: once
d_gene: -
len: 14
j_gene: TRBJ1-4
v_gene: TRBV5-1
CDR3nt: TGCGCCAGCAGCTTAGCCACCCTGGAGGAAAAACTGTTTTTT
CDR3aa: CASSLATLEEKLFF

abundance: -
d_gene: -
len: 17
j_gene: TRBJ1-1
v_gene: TRBV14
CDR3nt: TGTGCCAGCAGTAAGGATCGTTACAGGGACATGAACACTGAAGCTTTCTTT
CDR3aa: CASSKDRYRDMNTEAFF

abundance: once
d_gene: -
len: 13
j_gene: TRBJ2-5
v_gene: TRBV14
CDR3nt: TGTGCCAGCAGCCAAGATATGGGAGAGACCCAGTACTTC
CDR3aa: CASSQDMGETQYF

abundance: few
d_gene: -
len: 12
j_gene: TRBJ1-2
v_gene: TRBV29-1
CDR3nt: TGCAGCGTCGCGGGGGGCAACTATGGCTACACCTTC
CDR3aa: CSVAGGNYGYTF

abundance: -
d_gene: TRBD2
len: 13
j_gene: TRBJ2-5
v_gene: TRBV30
CDR3nt: TGTGCCTGGAGTGGGGGGGGCCAAGAGACCCAGTACTTC
CDR3aa: CAWSGGGQETQYF

abundance: -
d_gene: TRBD1
len: 16
j_gene: TRBJ2-4
v_gene: TRBV5-5
CDR3nt: TGTGCCAGCAGCGTTATACCGGGACAGGGGACGACCATTCAGTACTTC
CDR3aa: CASSVIPGQGTTIQYF

abundance: -
d_gene: -
len: 15
j_gene: TRBJ2-5
v_gene: TRBV3-1/TRBV3-2
CDR3nt: TGTGCCAGCAGCCAAGGCCCGGTCGAGCGGGAGACCCAGTACTTC
CDR3aa: CASSQGPVERETQYF

abundance: once
d_gene: TRBD1
len: 15
j_gene: TRBJ1-2
v_gene: TRBV5-1
CDR3nt: TGCGCCAGCAGCTATTCAGGGGGCGGTCACTATGGCTACACCTTC
CDR3aa: CASSYSGGGHYGYTF

abundance: -
d_gene: -
len: 13
j_gene: TRBJ1-5
v_gene: TRBV19
CDR3nt: TGTGCCTCTCACCAGGACAGCAATCAGCCCCAGCATTTT
CDR3aa: CASHQDSNQPQHF

abundance: -
d_gene: -
len: 15
j_gene: TRBJ2-3
v_gene: TRBV7-2
CDR3nt: TGTGCCAGCAGCTTGGACGGCGACCCCACAGATACGCAGTATTTT
CDR3aa: CASSLDGDPTDTQYF

abundance: -
d_gene: -
len: 12
j_gene: TRBJ2-3
v_gene: TRBV29-1
CDR3nt: TGCAGCGTTGGGGAGTTAAGGGATACGCAGTATTTT
CDR3aa: CSVGELRDTQYF

abundance: -
d_gene: TRBD1
len: 12
j_gene: TRBJ2-5
v_gene: TRBV29-1
CDR3nt: TGCAGCGTTGGACAGGGGGCAGAGACCCAGTACTTC
CDR3aa: CSVGQGAETQYF

abundance: -
d_gene: TRBD1
len: 16
j_gene: TRBJ2-1
v_gene: TRBV28
CDR3nt: TGTGCCAGCAGTCCCCTCGGGACAGCGTCTTACAATGAGCAGTTCTTC
CDR3aa: CASSPLGTASYNEQFF

abundance: -
d_gene: -
len: 13
j_gene: TRBJ2-3
v_gene: TRBV6-5
CDR3nt: TGTGCCAGCAGGGACCCTAAGCAAGATACGCAGTATTTT
CDR3aa: CASRDPKQDTQYF

abundance: -
d_gene: -
len: 13
j_gene: TRBJ1-5
v_gene: TRBV30
CDR3nt: TGTGCCTGGAGTGTCCAAGACAATCAGCCCCAGCATTTT
CDR3aa: CAWSVQDNQPQHF

abundance: few
d_gene: -
len: 15
j_gene: TRBJ1-2
v_gene: TRBV4-1
CDR3nt: TGCGCCAGCAGCCAAGATGACGGGAAGGGAGTGCTGAACACCTTC
CDR3aa: CASSQDDGKGVLNTF

abundance: -
d_gene: TRBD2
len: 15
j_gene: TRBJ2-1
v_gene: TRBV2
CDR3nt: TGTGCCAGCAGTGAGGCCCAAACTAGCGGCGATGAGCAGTTCTTC
CDR3aa: CASSEAQTSGDEQFF

abundance: -
d_gene: -
len: 14
j_gene: TRBJ1-6
v_gene: TRBV6-5
CDR3nt: TGTGCCAGCAGTTACATCGGTGTAAGTTCACCCCTCCACTTT
CDR3aa: CASSYIGVSSPLHF

abundance: -
d_gene: TRBD1
len: 16
j_gene: TRBJ2-1
v_gene: TRBV24-1
CDR3nt: TGTGCCACCATCGGTCAGGGGGCGAGCGATTACAATGAGCAGTTCTTC
CDR3aa: CATIGQGASDYNEQFF

abundance: -
d_gene: -
len: 16
j_gene: TRBJ2-3
v_gene: TRBV27
CDR3nt: TGTGCCAGCAGTTTTAGGGGGGGGCGCGGAACAGATACGCAGTATTTT
CDR3aa: CASSFRGGRGTDTQYF

abundance: -
d_gene: -
len: 15
j_gene: TRBJ2-3
v_gene: TRBV4-3
CDR3nt: TGCGCCAGCAGCCTGGAGAGGGCGAGCACAGATACGCAGTATTTT
CDR3aa: CASSLERASTDTQYF

abundance: -
d_gene: -
len: 12
j_gene: TRBJ1-5
v_gene: TRBV6-2/TRBV6-3
CDR3nt: TGTGCCAGCAGTGACAGGAGTGGGCCCCAGCATTTT
CDR3aa: CASSDRSGPQHF